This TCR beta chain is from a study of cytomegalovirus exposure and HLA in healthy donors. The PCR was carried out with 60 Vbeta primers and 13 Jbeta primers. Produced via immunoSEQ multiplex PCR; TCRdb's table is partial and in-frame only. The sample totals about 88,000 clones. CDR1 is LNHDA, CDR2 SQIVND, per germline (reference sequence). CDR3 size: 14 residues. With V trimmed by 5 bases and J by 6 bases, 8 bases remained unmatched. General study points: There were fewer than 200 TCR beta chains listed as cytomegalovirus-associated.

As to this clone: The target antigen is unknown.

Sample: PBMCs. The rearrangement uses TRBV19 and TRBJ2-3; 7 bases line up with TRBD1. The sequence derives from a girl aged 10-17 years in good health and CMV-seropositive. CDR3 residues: CASSSGQPQDTQYF. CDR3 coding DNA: TGTGCCAGTAGTTCGGGACAGCCCCAGGATACGCAGTATTTT. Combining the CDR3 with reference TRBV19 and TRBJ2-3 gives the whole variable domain DGGITQSPKYLFRKEGQNVTLSCEQNLNHDAMYWYRQDPGQGLRLIYYSQIVNDFQKGDIAEGYSVSREKKESFPLTVTSAQKNPTAFYLCASSSGQPQDTQYFGPGTRLTVL.